A selection of T cell receptor beta chains follows, all from one sample in a study of cytomegalovirus exposure and HLA in healthy donors. Profiled with immunoSEQ multiplex PCR; TCRdb holds only in-frame clones, not every one. Of 160,000 or so clones in the sample, approximately 85% are singletons; the top ten hold roughly 2.3%. The sequenced material came from PBMCs. These receptors were taken from a woman younger than 35 in good health and CMV-seronegative. The CDR3 runs from the conserved cysteine through the conserved F or W. A D gene is named only where the DNA matches it firmly. For some rows the clone size is stated as once, few or many, or as a class when expanded; others skip it.

v_call	j_call	clone_size	cdr3_length	d_call	cdr3_aa	cdr3_nt
TRBV28	TRBJ1-5	NA	15	TRBD1	CASSSGQAQNQPQHF	TGTGCCAGCAGTTCCGGACAGGCCCAAAATCAGCCCCAGCATTTT
TRBV4-3	TRBJ2-1	NA	14	NA	CASSRRPGANEQFF	TGCGCCAGCAGCCGCCGGCCAGGGGCGAATGAGCAGTTCTTC
TRBV23-1	TRBJ1-4	NA	18	NA	CASSQSEGHNHLCEKLFF	TGCGCCAGCAGTCAATCTGAGGGACACAACCACCTCTGTGAAAAACTGTTTTTT
TRBV25-1	TRBJ1-6	few	13	NA	CASSPTGNSPLHF	TGTGCCAGCAGTCCCACCGGTAATTCACCCCTCCACTTT
TRBV10-3	TRBJ2-5	NA	11	TRBD1	CAIGQGETQYF	TGTGCCATCGGACAGGGAGAGACCCAGTACTTC
TRBV4-1	TRBJ2-7	NA	15	TRBD1	CASSQPGTANYEQYF	TGCGCCAGCAGCCAACCCGGGACAGCCAACTACGAGCAGTACTTC
TRBV27	TRBJ1-5	once	18	NA	CASASRVEQVPLNQPQHF	TGTGCCTCAGCCTCAAGGGTGGAACAGGTCCCACTCAATCAGCCCCAGCATTTT
TRBV19	TRBJ2-7	NA	13	NA	CASSIGGLYEQYF	TGTGCCAGTAGTATCGGTGGGCTCTACGAGCAGTACTTC
TRBV7-9	TRBJ2-7	NA	13	NA	CASSLYSGGEQYF	TGTGCCAGCAGCTTATATTCGGGCGGGGAGCAGTACTTC
TRBV10-3	TRBJ1-1	NA	13	TRBD1	CAISETGGVEAFF	TGTGCCATCAGTGAGACAGGGGGGGTTGAAGCTTTCTTT
TRBV5-8	TRBJ2-7	NA	9	NA	CASPCPEYF	TGTGCCAGTCCCTGCCCAGAGTACTTC
TRBV6-5	TRBJ2-7	NA	14	TRBD1	CASRGAGGSYEQYF	TGTGCCAGCAGGGGGGCAGGGGGCTCCTACGAGCAGTACTTC
TRBV7-6	TRBJ2-3	NA	17	NA	CASSPSQWRGGTDTQYF	TGTGCCAGCAGCCCCTCGCAGTGGCGGGGCGGCACAGATACGCAGTATTTT
TRBV28	TRBJ2-3	NA	14	NA	CASRRGEATDTQYF	TGTGCCAGCAGGCGAGGGGAGGCCACAGATACGCAGTATTTT
TRBV7-9	TRBJ1-3	NA	19	TRBD1	CASSLLPIKTGVDGNTIYF	TGTGCCAGCAGCCTTCTACCAATAAAGACAGGGGTAGATGGAAACACCATATATTTT
TRBV30	TRBJ1-3	NA	13	TRBD1	CALGGLGGNTIYF	TGTGCCTTAGGGGGCCTGGGAGGAAACACCATATATTTT
TRBV27	TRBJ1-5	NA	15	TRBD1	CASSRWTGGKQPQHF	TGTGCCAGCAGCCGGTGGACAGGGGGCAAGCAGCCCCAGCATTTT
TRBV7-9	TRBJ1-1	NA	15	NA	CASSLDGLSNTEAFF	TGTGCCAGCAGCTTAGACGGACTTTCGAACACTGAAGCTTTCTTT